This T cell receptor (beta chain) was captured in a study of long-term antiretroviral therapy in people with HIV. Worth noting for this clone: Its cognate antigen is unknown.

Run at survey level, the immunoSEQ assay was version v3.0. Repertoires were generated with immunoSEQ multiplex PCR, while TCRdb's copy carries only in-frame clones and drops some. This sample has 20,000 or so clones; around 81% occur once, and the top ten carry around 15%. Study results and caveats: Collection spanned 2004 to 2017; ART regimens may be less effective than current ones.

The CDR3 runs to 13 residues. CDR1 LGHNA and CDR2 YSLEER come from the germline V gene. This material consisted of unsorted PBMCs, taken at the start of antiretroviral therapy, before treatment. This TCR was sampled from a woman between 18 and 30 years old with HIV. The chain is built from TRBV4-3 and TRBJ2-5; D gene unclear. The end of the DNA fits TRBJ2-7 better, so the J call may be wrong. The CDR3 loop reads CASSQDRNYEQYF. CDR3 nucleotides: TGCGCCAGCAGCCAAGATCGGAACTACGAGCAGTACTTC.